The 7 T cell receptor beta chains below were found in one sample sequenced in a study of shared clonotypes between healthy human individuals. Here immunoSEQ multiplex PCR was the method, and the copy in TCRdb shows in-frame clones only, minus some. The sample gives 560,000 or so clones, roughly 96% of which show up once; about 0.12% is in the top ten. CD45RO negativity and positive selection for CCR7 defined naive CD8 cells, a population that excluded terminally differentiated effector memory CD45RA+ cells. Sequenced material: naive CD8+ T cells sorted from blood. These receptors were collected from a woman aged 25 to 39 in good health.

V gene TRBV7-2 combines with J gene TRBJ2-3; no reliable D call. CDR3 length equals 12 residues. Per germline, CDR1 SGHTA and CDR2 FQGNSA. The V and J ends lost 5 bases and 6 bases respectively, with 9 bases between them. CDR3 DNA sequence: TGTGCCAGCAGCCTCTCTCCGGATACGCAGTATTTT. It codes for CASSLSPDTQYF.

The genes are TRBV9 and TRBJ2-3; a weak D match, TRBD2 (5 bases). V was clipped by 3 bases and J by 0 bases, with 11 bases between them. The CDR3 spans 15 residues. Germline loops: CDR1 SGDLS, CDR2 YYNGEE. The CDR3 sequence: CASSGTPKSTDTQYF. The CDR3 nucleotides are TGTGCCAGCAGCGGGACTCCCAAGAGCACAGATACGCAGTATTTT.

The chain combines TRBV9 with TRBJ1-2; D is unclear. Trimming removed 0 bases from V and 11 bases from J, with 14 bases in between. The CDR3 contains 13 residues. CDR1 and CDR2 (germline): SGDLS, YYNGEE. CDR3 protein: CASSVVSWGSYTF. CDR3 DNA sequence: TGTGCCAGCAGCGTAGTCTCATGGGGTAGTTACACCTTC.

The chain couples TRBV11-2 to TRBJ2-7; D is unclear. The CDR3 contains 13 residues. CDR1 is SGHAT, CDR2 FQNNGV, per germline. V shed 0 bases and J shed 4 bases, with 7 bases lying between them. CDR3 nucleotide sequence: TGTGCCAGCAGCTTAGATACGCGGTACGAGCAGTACTTC. Translation: CASSLDTRYEQYF.

The chain employs TRBV5-5 and TRBJ2-7, with 8 bases fitting TRBD1. The V segment lost 4 bases and the J segment 6 bases; nucleotides outside the gene matches: 6. Germline V gene sequence: CDR1 SGHKS, CDR2 YYEKEE (reference sequence). The CDR3 is made up of 13 amino acids. The CDR3 nucleotides are TGTGCCAGCAGCCCCCGGACAGGGTCCGAGCAGTACTTC. It yields the protein CASSPRTGSEQYF.

This clone was recorded once. J is TRBJ1-3 and V is TRBV7-8; D gene unclear. CDR3 length: 13 amino acids. Trimming pared 2 bases from V and 4 bases from J, leaving 6 bases between. Germline-derived CDR1 and CDR2 are SGHVS and FQNEAQ. In DNA, the CDR3 is TGTGCCAGCAGCTTATCGAGGGGAAACACCATATATTTT. Translated: CASSLSRGNTIYF.

The chain employs TRBV4-2 and TRBJ2-7; D might be TRBD1 or TRBD2, each matching 5 bases. The germline V and J ends were trimmed by 0 bases and 2 bases, with 17 bases remaining between them. CDR1 is LGHNA, CDR2 YNFKEQ, per germline. The CDR3 runs to 17 residues. CDR3 in amino acids: CASSQDEGKDLTYEQYF. DNA of the CDR3: TGTGCCAGCAGCCAAGATGAGGGGAAGGATTTAACCTACGAGCAGTACTTC.